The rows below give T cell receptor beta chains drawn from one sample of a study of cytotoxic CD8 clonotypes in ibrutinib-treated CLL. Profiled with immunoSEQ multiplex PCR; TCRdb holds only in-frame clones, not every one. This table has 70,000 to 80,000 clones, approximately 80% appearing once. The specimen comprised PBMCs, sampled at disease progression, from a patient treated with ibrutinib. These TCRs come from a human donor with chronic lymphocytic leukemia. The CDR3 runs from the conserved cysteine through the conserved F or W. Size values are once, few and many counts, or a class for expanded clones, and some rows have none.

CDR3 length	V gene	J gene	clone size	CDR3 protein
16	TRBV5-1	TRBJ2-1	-	CASSQSGTGYINEQFF
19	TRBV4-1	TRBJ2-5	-	CASSQTLPGVWGTQETQYF
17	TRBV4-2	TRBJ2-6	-	CASSQSHDSSGANVLTF
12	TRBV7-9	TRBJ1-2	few	CASSLAQGDYTF
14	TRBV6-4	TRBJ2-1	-	CASSHGTDNNEQFF
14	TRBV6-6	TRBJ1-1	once	CASNRRGMNTEAFF
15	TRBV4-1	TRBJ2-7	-	CASSPSGIFSYEQYF
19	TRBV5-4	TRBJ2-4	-	CASSAAGRGGRTAKNIQYF
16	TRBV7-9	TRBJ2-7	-	CASSFAGTSGAYEQYF
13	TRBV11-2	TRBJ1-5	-	CASSAGLRQPQHF
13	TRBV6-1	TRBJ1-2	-	CASSLESPYGYTF
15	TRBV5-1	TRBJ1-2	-	CASSLKEGGFDGYTF
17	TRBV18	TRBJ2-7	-	CASSPFLYGQGAYEQYF
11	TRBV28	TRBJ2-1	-	CASSFGDEQFF
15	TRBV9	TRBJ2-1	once	CASSSAEVAFGEQFF
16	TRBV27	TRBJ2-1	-	CASTRQGTSSYNEQFF
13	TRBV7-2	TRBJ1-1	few	CASSLVFETEAFF
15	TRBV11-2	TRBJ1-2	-	CASSLVGEGAGGYTF
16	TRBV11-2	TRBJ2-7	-	CASSQRAGGMTSEQYF
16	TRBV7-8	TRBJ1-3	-	CASSLSSGFSGNTIYF
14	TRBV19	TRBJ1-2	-	CASSSLGATNGYTF
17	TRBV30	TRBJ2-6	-	CAWSRRAGNSGANVLTF
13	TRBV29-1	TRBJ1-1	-	CSVGQLGGTEAFF
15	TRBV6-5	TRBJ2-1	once	CASTPGGGSRNEQFF
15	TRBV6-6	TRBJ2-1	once	CASSYTSGGSSEQFF
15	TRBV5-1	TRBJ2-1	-	CASSLVPSGDNEQFF
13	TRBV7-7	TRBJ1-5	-	CASSRDRNQPQHF
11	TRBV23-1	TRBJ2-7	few	CASSQGGEQYF
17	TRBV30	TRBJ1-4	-	CAWSVYGQGARNEKLFF
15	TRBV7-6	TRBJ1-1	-	CASSLEGLGNTEAFF
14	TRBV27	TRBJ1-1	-	CASSFGLDGTEAFF
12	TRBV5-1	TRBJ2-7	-	CASSLTFYEQYF
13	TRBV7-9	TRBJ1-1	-	CASSAGRDTEAFF
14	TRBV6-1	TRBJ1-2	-	CASSVRSGAGGYTF
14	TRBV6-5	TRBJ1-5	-	CASSRGQGNQPQHF
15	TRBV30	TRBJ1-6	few	CAWSVRGRYNSPLHF
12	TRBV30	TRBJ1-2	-	CAWDTGRIGYTF
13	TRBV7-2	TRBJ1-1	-	CASSFAGIREAFF
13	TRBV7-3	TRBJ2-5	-	CASSSSGSETQYF
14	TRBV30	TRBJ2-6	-	CAWSDYTGANVLTF
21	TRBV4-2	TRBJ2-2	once	CASSQQAGLAGGPRNTGELFF
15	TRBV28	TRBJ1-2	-	CASSLLLGSDNGYTF
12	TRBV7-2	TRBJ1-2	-	CASSADRLGYTF
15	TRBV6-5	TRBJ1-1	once	CASSPPRGAGTEAFF
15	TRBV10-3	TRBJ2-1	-	CAISEDGGSYNEQFF
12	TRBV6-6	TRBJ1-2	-	CAANNGYYGYTF
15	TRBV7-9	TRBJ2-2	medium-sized	CASSFFTTNTGELFF
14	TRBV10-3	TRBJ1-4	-	CAISGTGQNEKLFF
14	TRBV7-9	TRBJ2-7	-	CASSSGQANYEQYF
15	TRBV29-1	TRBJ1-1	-	CSVDRGRGTLAEAFF
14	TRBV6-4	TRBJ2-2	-	CASSAGTSSGELFF
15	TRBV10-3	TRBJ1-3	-	CAISGFQGAGNTIYF
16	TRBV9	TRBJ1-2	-	CASSASQGYSGNGYTF
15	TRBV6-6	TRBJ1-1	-	CASRGTGTGNTEAFF
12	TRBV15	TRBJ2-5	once	CATSREGETQYF
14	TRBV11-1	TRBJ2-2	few	CASSLRVYTGELFF
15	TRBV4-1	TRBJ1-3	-	CASSQDWRSENTIYF
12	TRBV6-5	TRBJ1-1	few	CASSYGLGKAFF
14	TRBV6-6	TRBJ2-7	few	CASSYTKPLAEQYF
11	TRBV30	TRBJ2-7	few	CAWSVRGEQYF